Described below is a single T cell receptor beta chain sequence and its context. In the authors' workflow: Estimated nucleated cell counts came from reference gene primer amplification. Sequencing used immunoSEQ multiplex PCR; TCRdb keeps in-frame clones, though not all of them. The V and J calls and the clone size are those of that table, but D and trimming were determined from the DNA. The sample includes 220,000 or so clones, roughly 84% seen only once; the top ten take about 3.9%. The record originates from a study of blood T cell repertoires in COVID-19. Whole-study context: From the United States, Italy and Spain came samples of acute and convalescent COVID-19. PBMCs, B-cell-depleted T cells, or T cells were the source of the cDNA or gDNA that made up the material.

The CDR3 has 12 residues. V was pared by 7 bases and J by 4 bases, with 10 bases between. Germline lookup yields CDR1 ENHRY and CDR2 SYGVKD. The sequenced material came from peripheral blood. This TCR was sampled from a woman older than 75 with acute or convalescent COVID-19. The V call is TRBV10-3, the J call TRBJ1-1, with a possible D match to TRBD1 (5 bases). CDR3 coding DNA: TGTGCCATCAACGGGGGTGGCACTGAAGCTTTCTTT. Amino acids: CAINGGGTEAFF.